This entry features one T cell receptor beta chain sequence. The data were taken from a study of blood T cell repertoires in COVID-19. About the study: Samples came from the United States, Italy and Spain, spanning acute and convalescent COVID-19.

Original data processing: Using reference gene primer amplification, nucleated cell counts were estimated. The method was immunoSEQ multiplex PCR; TCRdb's version includes in-frame clones alone and lacks a portion of them. The V and J calls and clone size are taken from that table; D and trimming were inferred from the DNA. The sample gives about 170,000 clones, 84% of which show up once; roughly 2.5% is in the top ten. The Seattle patients, enrolled during active infection, were followed longitudinally. Sequencing input: peripheral blood. The origin of this receptor is a woman aged 80 or over with COVID-19, enrolled during active disease.

The CDR3 nucleotides read TGTGCCAGCACTCACGGCTGGGCAGGGGCAGATACGCAGTATTTT. This encodes CASTHGWAGADTQYF. The V gene is TRBV6-1, the J gene TRBJ2-3; tentative D call: TRBD1 (6 bases). This CDR3 is built from 15 residues. The germline V and J ends were trimmed by 7 bases and 4 bases, with 18 bases remaining between them. The germline V gene has CDR1 MNHNS and CDR2 SASEGT.